The entry below gives a single T cell receptor (beta chain) sequence along with its context. Its target is not known. The data stem from a study of blood T cells in healthy people across ages. The second PCR ran roughly 6 to 11 cycles with a sample-barcoded 5' primer and J-beta primers. A tag from a template-switch adaptor with 12 random nucleotides marked each cDNA molecule. Each CDR3 protein gets one entry after TCRdb re-called the 5' RACE reads with MiXCR. This table has about 780,000 distinct CDR3 sequences, around half appearing once. Study outcomes and limitations: Across the age range, TCR beta diversity per million T cells fell in a roughly linear way. Whereas aged donors had fewer naive CD4+ cells, long-lived donors had more of them and higher diversity.

Healthy Caucasian individuals from Russia aged about 6 to 95 served as donors. The CDR3 runs 13 residues. Germline values: CDR1 DFQATT, CDR2 SNEGSKA (reference sequence). With 2 bases removed from V and 0 bases from J, the gap between germline ends came to 5 bases. The sample taken for sequencing was blood. J is TRBJ1-5 and V is TRBV20-1; D uncertain. The sequence derives from a man older than 75 in good health. The CDR3 sequence is CSARQYSNQPQHF. The CDR3 DNA sequence: TGCAGTGCTAGACAGTATAGCAATCAGCCCCAGCATTTT.